These T cell receptor beta chains were read from a single sample in a study of blood T cells in healthy people across ages. TCRdb re-derived calls from the 5' RACE reads in MiXCR, one entry per CDR3 protein. The data contain about 780,000 distinct CDR3 sequences, approximately 24% of them singletons. This sample also belongs to another study, concerning T cells of mothers and their children.

The sequencing input was blood. The receptors originated from a boy aged 5-17 years in good health. Each CDR3 is given with its conserved first and last residue. Each record gives: D gene, J gene, clone size, V gene, CDR3 DNA, CDR3 protein. D genes are given only for firm matches. Clone size is shown for a subset of rows, as once, few, many or a class of expanded clone.

D: -
J: TRBJ1-5
size: once
V: TRBV12-3/TRBV12-4
DNA: TGTGCCAGCAGTCCCCTAGGGCCCGCTAAAGATCAGCCCCAGCATTTT
CDR3: CASSPLGPAKDQPQHF

D: TRBD1
J: TRBJ2-1
size: few
V: TRBV29-1
DNA: TGCAGCGTTGCTCATTCGGGGACAGGGGCCTACTACAATGAGCAGTTCTTC
CDR3: CSVAHSGTGAYYNEQFF

D: -
J: TRBJ2-7
size: -
V: TRBV4-1
DNA: TGCACCAGCAGCCAAGGGGCGGGCATAGCCTACGAGCAGTACTTC
CDR3: CTSSQGAGIAYEQYF

D: -
J: TRBJ2-5
size: once
V: TRBV27
DNA: TGTGCCAGCAGTTTAAAGTCTCTCCGGGCCGTGGGAGAGACCCAGTACTTC
CDR3: CASSLKSLRAVGETQYF

D: -
J: TRBJ1-4
size: -
V: TRBV12-3/TRBV12-4
DNA: TGTGCCAGCAGTCGGGGGAGGGAAAAACTGTTTTTT
CDR3: CASSRGREKLFF

D: TRBD2
J: TRBJ2-6
size: -
V: TRBV20-1
DNA: TGCAGTGCTGAAGGACTAGCGGGGGGTGGGGCCAACGTCCTGACTTTC
CDR3: CSAEGLAGGGANVLTF

D: TRBD1
J: TRBJ1-1
size: -
V: TRBV20-1
DNA: TGCAGGGGGTCCGGCAGGGGGCGAACTGAAGCTTTCTTT
CDR3: CRGSGRGRTEAFF

D: -
J: TRBJ2-1
size: few
V: TRBV7-2
DNA: TGTGCCAGCAGCTTAAATGGTGGGGGCCTCGGGGGTGAGCAGTTCTTC
CDR3: CASSLNGGGLGGEQFF

D: TRBD2
J: TRBJ2-1
size: few
V: TRBV18
DNA: TGTGCCAGCTCACGACTAGCGACAACTTACAATGAGCAGTTCTTC
CDR3: CASSRLATTYNEQFF

D: -
J: TRBJ1-2
size: few
V: TRBV28
DNA: TGTGCCAGCAGTCCTTGGGGAGGGAGATCCGGTGACGGCTACACCTTC
CDR3: CASSPWGGRSGDGYTF

D: -
J: TRBJ1-2
size: -
V: TRBV12-3/TRBV12-4
DNA: TGTGCCAGCAGCTTGGGAGCGTTGTCGGGCTCCTATGGCTACACCTTC
CDR3: CASSLGALSGSYGYTF

D: -
J: TRBJ2-1
size: few
V: TRBV10-3
DNA: TGTGCCATCAGTGAGTCAGTGGGGGTAGGGTCCTACAATGAGCAGTTCTTC
CDR3: CAISESVGVGSYNEQFF

D: -
J: TRBJ1-5
size: -
V: TRBV5-1
DNA: TGCGCCAGCAGCGGAGGACAGCTTAGCAATCAGCCCCAGCATTTT
CDR3: CASSGGQLSNQPQHF

D: -
J: TRBJ2-7
size: -
V: TRBV20-1
DNA: TGCAGTGCAGAGGGGCAGGAAACCTACGAGCAGTACTTC
CDR3: CSAEGQETYEQYF

D: -
J: TRBJ2-7
size: -
V: TRBV2
DNA: TGTGCCAGCAGTCCCTACCCAGCAGACCATTACGAGCGGTACTTC
CDR3: CASSPYPADHYERYF

D: -
J: TRBJ2-1
size: -
V: TRBV28
DNA: TGTGCCAGCAGCCACAAAACCTACAGGGATTCGATCAACAATGAGCAGTTCTTC
CDR3: CASSHKTYRDSINNEQFF

D: -
J: TRBJ1-1
size: few
V: TRBV6-1
DNA: TGTGCCAGCAGTGAAGGCGAGGGCCTGAACACTGAAGCTTTCTTT
CDR3: CASSEGEGLNTEAFF

D: -
J: TRBJ2-1
size: few
V: TRBV4-1
DNA: TGCGCCAGCAGCCAACCTCATCAGAAGGGTGGTCGTAATGAGCAGTTCTTC
CDR3: CASSQPHQKGGRNEQFF

D: -
J: TRBJ1-2
size: few
V: TRBV6-5
DNA: TGTGCCAGCAGTTTGGACGGTCAGTTCGGCTACACCTTC
CDR3: CASSLDGQFGYTF

D: TRBD2
J: TRBJ2-3
size: -
V: TRBV4-2
DNA: TGTGCCAGCAGCCAAGCCAGCGGGGGCCTCAGGGATACGCAGTATTTT
CDR3: CASSQASGGLRDTQYF

D: -
J: TRBJ1-1
size: -
V: TRBV19
DNA: TGTGCCAGTAGTATTTATCCCAACACTGAAGCTTTCTTT
CDR3: CASSIYPNTEAFF

D: -
J: TRBJ2-4
size: -
V: TRBV4-1
DNA: TGCGCCAGCAGCCGAGGAGGGGATCTAGCCAAAAACATTCAGTACTTC
CDR3: CASSRGGDLAKNIQYF

D: TRBD1
J: TRBJ2-1
size: -
V: TRBV20-1
DNA: TGCAGTGCTAGAGATTCCGGGACAGGGTCCAATGAGCAGTTCTTC
CDR3: CSARDSGTGSNEQFF

D: -
J: TRBJ1-2
size: few
V: TRBV15
DNA: TGTGCCACCAGCGCAGTGGAGGTTAGGACCCTTAACTATGGCTACACCTTC
CDR3: CATSAVEVRTLNYGYTF

D: -
J: TRBJ1-4
size: -
V: TRBV10-2
DNA: TGCGCCAGCAGTGAGTCGTGGGCAGGGCAGGAAAAACTGTTTTTT
CDR3: CASSESWAGQEKLFF

D: TRBD1
J: TRBJ2-1
size: -
V: TRBV20-1
DNA: TGCAGTGCTAGTTCCCGGACAGGGGGCGATGAGCAGTTCTTC
CDR3: CSASSRTGGDEQFF